Shown below are 10 T cell receptor beta chains from a single sample sequenced in a study of T-cell reconstitution after alpha-beta-depleted transplantation in children. Researchers prepared the TCRbeta library using unique molecular identifiers, the study reports. TCRdb re-called the PCR reads with MiXCR, one entry per CDR3 protein. Of about 110,000 distinct CDR3 sequences in the sample, 10% were seen once. Sequenced material: PBMCs, taken before TCRalphabeta/CD19-depleted stem cell transplant. The receptors were sampled from a boy aged 2 to 10 with acute lymphoblastic leukemia, due to receive a stem cell transplant.

The J gene is TRBJ2-5, the V gene TRBV5-8; TRBD1 matches 7 bases. Germline assignment: CDR1 SGHTS and CDR2 YDEGEE. The junction had 7 bases not matched to a gene; V was cut back by 1 base and J by 7 bases. The CDR3 sequence is 14 residues long. The DNA for the CDR3 is TGTGCCAGCAGCTTGAGGACAGGTTCGGGGACCCAGTACTTC. Its protein is CASSLRTGSGTQYF.

This clonotype was observed many times. The V gene is TRBV5-1, the J gene TRBJ1-3; 9 bases match TRBD1. Losses at the gene ends were 6 bases for V and 3 bases for J; bases not matched to a gene: 10. The CDR3 contains 16 residues. The V gene's germline CDR1 is SGHRS and CDR2 YFSETQ. This CDR3 reads CASTDATGGGGNTIYF. The CDR3 DNA reads as TGCGCCAGCACGGACGCAACAGGGGGCGGTGGAAACACCATATATTTT.

V gene TRBV20-1 combines with J gene TRBJ2-5; 12 bases fit TRBD2. This CDR3 spans 15 amino acids. The trim removed 1 base at V and 5 bases at J, leaving 5 bases unmatched. Germline CDR1 DFQATT, CDR2 SNEGSKA (reference sequence). The DNA of the CDR3 is TGCAGTGCTAGAGGACTAGCGGGAGTCTGGGAGACCCAGTACTTC. It yields the protein CSARGLAGVWETQYF.

This clonotype was picked up a small number of times. This chain uses TRBV7-9 with TRBJ2-1; maybe TRBD2 (5 bases). CDR1 and CDR2 from the germline V gene are SEHNR and FQNEAQ (reference sequence). Trimming removed 1 base from V and 2 bases from J, with 15 bases in between. The CDR3 extends over 17 amino acids. The CDR3 here is CASSLGTSDWAYNEQFF. Here the CDR3 DNA reads TGTGCCAGCAGCTTAGGTACGTCGGACTGGGCCTACAATGAGCAGTTCTTC.

The J gene is TRBJ2-7, the V gene TRBV5-1, with D hard to call. V was trimmed by 4 bases and J by 3 bases, leaving 20 bases between them. This CDR3 contains 16 residues. CDR1 is SGHRS and CDR2 is YFSETQ in the germline V gene. The chain's CDR3 is CASSPRVLGQSYEQYF. The CDR3 DNA sequence: TGCGCCAGCAGCCCTAGGGTCCTTGGGCAGAGCTACGAGCAGTACTTC.

In this sample, this clonotype turned up a few times. This chain uses TRBV27 with TRBJ2-3; D possibly corresponds to TRBD1 (5 bases). The CDR3 is 12 amino acids. Trimming removed 2 bases from V and 9 bases from J, with 9 bases in between. Germline CDR1 is MNHEY and CDR2 is SMNVEV (reference sequence). CDR3 in DNA: TGTGCCAGCAGTTTAGGAGACAGAACGCAGTATTTT. As protein: CASSLGDRTQYF.

Ten or more counts support this clonotype. The rearrangement uses TRBV20-1 and TRBJ2-2, with 12 bases aligning to TRBD2. Germline values: CDR1 DFQATT, CDR2 SNEGSKA (reference sequence). The CDR3 consists of 14 residues. Losses at the gene ends were 6 bases for V and 4 bases for J; bases not matched to a gene: 3. The CDR3 is CSASSGRATGELFF. For the CDR3, the DNA is TGCAGTGCCTCTAGCGGGAGGGCCACCGGGGAGCTGTTTTTT.

In its sample, this clonotype was seen a few times. The chain is built from TRBV2 and TRBJ2-3; no reliable D call. Germline V lookup: CDR1 SNHLY, CDR2 FYNNEI. Trimming left V 6 bases short and J 7 bases short, with 14 bases between. The CDR3 has 13 residues. CDR3 loop: CASRRKETYTQYF. CDR3 DNA sequence: TGTGCCAGCAGAAGAAAAGAGACATATACGCAGTATTTT.

The rearrangement uses TRBV24-1 and TRBJ2-5; D unclear. The germline V gene has CDR1 KGHDR and CDR2 SFDVKD. The CDR3 loop spans 11 amino acids. The ends were cut back, 3 bases at V and 10 bases at J, with 8 bases in the middle. The CDR3 DNA follows: TGTGCCACCAGTGATAGTAGTGGCCAGTACTTC. Translating gives CATSDSSGQYF.

This clonotype was found a few times. One end of the junction varies from germline; a read error may be responsible. The chain couples TRBV2 to TRBJ2-1, with TRBD2 identical over 8 bases. Germline V CDR1 and CDR2: SNHLY, FYNNEI. This CDR3 comprises 12 residues. CDR3 bases: TGTGCCAGCAGCCCGGGTCCCGGGACGGGGGGGTTC. Protein: CASSPGPGTGGF.